The clone carrying this T cell receptor beta chain has a single count. With 5 bases clipped from V and 0 bases from J, the junction kept 2 bases outside the gene matches. This CDR3 comprises 14 residues. Germline assignment: CDR1 LGHDT and CDR2 YNNKEL (reference sequence). The data were obtained in a study of blood T cell repertoires in COVID-19. Study-wide background: Researchers got acute and convalescent COVID-19 samples from the United States, Italy and Spain. Nucleic acid was either cDNA or gDNA, and it came from T cells, B-cell-depleted T cells, or PBMCs.

In the authors' workflow: Scientists estimated how many nucleated cells there were by amplifying reference gene primers. TCRdb keeps only in-frame clones here, not all; method: immunoSEQ multiplex PCR. V, J and clone size are those of that table, while D and trimming were read from the DNA. In the table there are about 44,000 clones, around 89% of which are singletons. The chain has TRBV3-1 (or the pseudogene TRBV3-2) and TRBJ2-3; 7 bases are a match to TRBD1. The sequence was obtained from a man in his sixties or seventies with active COVID-19. The sequencing input was peripheral blood. CDR3 in DNA: TGTGCCAGCAGCGGGACAGCTAGCACAGATACGCAGTATTTT. It translates to CASSGTASTDTQYF.